This T cell receptor beta chain was sequenced during a study of early T cells in non-severe SARS-CoV-2 infection. A single record per CDR3 protein comes from TCRdb applying MiXCR to the 5' RACE reads. The sample lists tens of thousands of distinct CDR3 sequences; about a tenth were seen once. The V segment lost 4 bases and the J segment 2 bases; nucleotides outside the gene matches: 2. The CDR3 loop spans 15 amino acids. Per the germline V gene, CDR1 is SGHTA and CDR2 is FQGTGA. This TCR came from an adult who was a healthcare worker with PCR-confirmed SARS-CoV-2 infection or an uninfected control (not recorded which). V and J are TRBV7-3 and TRBJ2-3; 11 positions agree with TRBD2. The sequencing input was whole blood. In DNA form, the CDR3 reads TGTGCCAGCAGCTCTAGCGGGAGGCTCACAGATACGCAGTATTTT. Translated, it gives CASSSSGRLTDTQYF.